The rows below give T cell receptor beta chains drawn from one sample of a study of tumour-infiltrating T cells in Burkitt lymphoma. Assay used: immunoSEQ multiplex PCR; TCRdb lists only in-frame clones, some missing. The data show roughly 15,000 clones, roughly 75% seen once. Sequencing was done on a sample of tumor tissue. The receptors stem from a human donor with diffuse large B-cell lymphoma. Each CDR3 is given with its conserved first and last residue. The D gene is left open where the match is weak. Size values are once, few and many counts, or a class for expanded clones, and some rows have none.

V gene,J gene,D gene,clone size,CDR3 DNA,CDR3 protein
TRBV14,TRBJ1-1,NA,NA,TGTGCCAGCAGCCAACCGGGACATACTAACACTGAAGCTTTCTTT,CASSQPGHTNTEAFF
TRBV6-1,TRBJ2-2,NA,NA,TGTGCCAGCAGTGAAGAGTGGCGGGAAATAGGCGGGGAGCTGTTTTTT,CASSEEWREIGGELFF
TRBV2,TRBJ2-1,TRBD1,NA,TGTGCCAGCAAGTGGGACAGCGATGAGCAGTTCTTC,CASKWDSDEQFF
TRBV10-3,TRBJ1-2,TRBD1,NA,TGTGCCACCCTACCGGGACAGGGCTATGGCTACACCTTC,CATLPGQGYGYTF
TRBV30,TRBJ2-1,TRBD2,NA,TGTGCCTGGAGCATCACTAGCGGTAGTTACAATGAGCAGTTCTTC,CAWSITSGSYNEQFF
TRBV27,TRBJ1-1,TRBD1,NA,TGTGCCAGCAGTACCGGGACAGGGGCCCGAGGGGGTGAAGCTTTCTTT,CASSTGTGARGGEAFF
TRBV4-1,TRBJ2-3,NA,NA,TGCGCCAGCAGCCAAGTTCTAAGAGATACGCAGTATTTT,CASSQVLRDTQYF
TRBV19,TRBJ1-3,TRBD1,NA,TGTGCCAGTAGCCCCCTTGATGGACAGGGGGCTGGAAACACCATATATTTT,CASSPLDGQGAGNTIYF
TRBV6-1,TRBJ2-4,NA,NA,TGTGCCAGCAGTGCAGTTAACATTCAGTACTTC,CASSAVNIQYF
TRBV5-1,TRBJ2-1,TRBD1,NA,TGCGCCAGCAGCTTGCTGACAGGGGGAGCCCGGCAGTTCTTC,CASSLLTGGARQFF
TRBV6-6,TRBJ1-1,TRBD1,NA,TGTGCCAGCAGTTACTGGACAGGGGTAGGCCCTGAAGCTTTCTTT,CASSYWTGVGPEAFF
TRBV6-5,TRBJ2-1,TRBD2,NA,TGTGCCAGCACCCTCGGGAGCGGGAGTTTGGATGAGCAGTTCTTC,CASTLGSGSLDEQFF
TRBV19,TRBJ1-4,TRBD1,NA,TGTGCCAGTACTCGGGGTGACAGGGACTATTTTGGGGAAGGGGAAAAACTGTTTTTT,CASTRGDRDYFGEGEKLFF
TRBV6-1,TRBJ1-2,TRBD1,NA,TGTGCCAGCACCGTGGGGACAGGTTCTAACTATGGCTACACCTTC,CASTVGTGSNYGYTF
TRBV6-5,TRBJ2-7,NA,NA,TGTGCCAGCAGTCAAAGCTACGAGCAGTACTTC,CASSQSYEQYF
TRBV30,TRBJ1-3,TRBD1,few,TGTGCCTGGAGTGATATTGGGACAGGTGGAAACACCATATATTTT,CAWSDIGTGGNTIYF
TRBV29-1,TRBJ2-2,NA,NA,TGCAGCGTTGACTCGGACAGACACACCGGGGAGCTGTTTTTT,CSVDSDRHTGELFF
TRBV27,TRBJ2-5,TRBD2,NA,TGTGCCAGCAGTTCCTGGGGGGGGTACCAAGAGACCCAGTACTTC,CASSSWGGYQETQYF
TRBV19,TRBJ2-5,TRBD2,NA,TGTGCCAGTAGTGTGACTAGCGGGAGACTTGAGACCCAGTACTTC,CASSVTSGRLETQYF
TRBV6-1,TRBJ1-2,NA,NA,TGTGCCAGCCGTGGGGACACTCGATCGATCTATGGCTACACCTTC,CASRGDTRSIYGYTF
TRBV9,TRBJ1-3,NA,few,TGTGCCAGCAGGGCTCGGGACTCTGGAAACACCATATATTTT,CASRARDSGNTIYF
TRBV7-9,TRBJ2-7,NA,medium-sized,TGTGCCAGCAGCTTAAGTCGGACCGAGCAGTACTTC,CASSLSRTEQYF
TRBV2,TRBJ2-2,TRBD2,NA,TGTGCCAGCAGTCTTAGCGGGAGGTTGTCCGGGGAGCTGTTTTTT,CASSLSGRLSGELFF
TRBV5-8,TRBJ1-3,TRBD1,NA,TGTGCCAGCAGCTTAAGGACAGGGAGATACTCTGGAAACACCATATATTTT,CASSLRTGRYSGNTIYF
TRBV7-2,TRBJ2-7,TRBD2,NA,TGTGCCAGCAGCTTATTAAGTGGGACTAGAACCTACGAGCAGTACTTC,CASSLLSGTRTYEQYF
TRBV9,TRBJ1-1,NA,NA,TGTGCCAGCAGCGTAGGGGGGATGAACACTGAAGCTTTCTTT,CASSVGGMNTEAFF